This T cell receptor (beta chain) is drawn from a study of T cells expressing NK-cell markers. Study-wide background: It was from sorted CD3+CD56+NKG2C+, CD3+CD56+NKG2C- and CD3+CD56-NKG2C+ T cells that TCR beta repertoires came. Within the sequenced cohort of eight donors, seven exhibited HCMV seropositivity and one was seronegative. Findings and caveats of the study: HCMV specificity of the expanded NKG2C+ T cell clones was not established.

Note on this clonotype: The target antigen is unknown.

Germline V gene data show CDR1 as SGHRS and CDR2 as YFSETQ. The CDR3 length is 14 residues. For each CDR3 protein, TCRdb gives one entry from its re-call of the 5' RACE reads, without DNA. This sample contains about 460,000 distinct CDR3 sequences. The chain links TRBV5-1 to TRBJ1-1; TCRdb names TRBD1, which stays unverified in the absence of DNA. Sequencing was carried out using blood T cells: a sorted CD56 or NKG2C T cell subset, CD4+ or CD8+ T cells, or bulk PBMC T cells (not recorded which). The sequence came from a woman aged 50 to 65 in good health. The CDR3 reads CASSRQGSDTEAFF.